This T cell receptor (beta chain) was captured by sequencing in a study of blood T cell repertoires in COVID-19. Trimming cost V 0 bases and J 6 bases; bases outside gene matches: 5. Germline V CDR1 and CDR2: LGHNA, YNFKEQ. The CDR3 totals 15 residues. Authors' data handling: Cell counts per sample came from amplifying reference gene primers. TCRdb's table, derived via immunoSEQ multiplex PCR, lists solely in-frame clones and lacks some. That table is the source of V, J and clone size, and D and trimming were worked out from the DNA. The repertoire includes 200,000 to 250,000 clones, 70% to 85% of them detected once, and about 3.2% sits in the top ten.

The origin of this receptor is a woman in her sixties who had recovered from COVID-19. Sequencing was carried out using PBMCs or T cells enriched from blood (not recorded which). The rearrangement joins TRBV4-2 to TRBJ2-4; 7 nucleotides match TRBD2. The CDR3 loop is CASSQDWEGTNIQYF. In nucleotides, the CDR3 is TGTGCCAGCAGCCAAGACTGGGAGGGTACAAACATTCAGTACTTC.